These 8 T cell receptor beta chains came from one sample sequenced in a study of blood T cell repertoires in COVID-19. Data came from immunoSEQ multiplex PCR; TCRdb stores just in-frame clones and leaves some out. The sample carries about 40,000 clones, approximately 90% recorded once. The sequenced sample was peripheral blood. The receptors come from a man aged 50-60 years in a cohort sampled during active COVID-19.

This chain uses TRBV6-1 with TRBJ2-1, with 7 positions matching TRBD2. The CDR3 runs to 18 residues. Germline lookup yields CDR1 MNHNS and CDR2 SASEGT. V shed 2 bases, J shed 0 bases, and the junction held 10 bases outside the gene matches. The CDR3 nucleotides are TGTGCCAGCAGTGAATTTAGAGCGGGGATCCGCTCCTACAATGAGCAGTTCTTC. Amino acids: CASSEFRAGIRSYNEQFF.

The chain employs TRBV11-3 and TRBJ2-5; TRBD1 matches at 7 bases. V was clipped by 5 bases and J by 5 bases; unmatched bases: 11. The CDR3 length is 15 residues. Germline loops: CDR1 SGHNT, CDR2 YENEEA. This CDR3 reads CASSLTGVRLETQYF. CDR3 bases: TGTGCCAGCAGCCTCACAGGGGTGAGATTGGAGACCCAGTACTTC.

V usage is TRBV5-1 and J usage is TRBJ2-3; 8 bases are shared with TRBD1. The CDR3 extends over 14 amino acids. CDR1 SGHRS and CDR2 YFSETQ come from the germline V gene. J lost 4 bases, V lost 4 bases, and 5 bases had no gene match. For the CDR3, the DNA is TGCGCCAGCAGCCCCAGGGGGCCGGCAGATACGCAGTATTTT. Translation: CASSPRGPADTQYF.

The J gene is TRBJ2-5, the V gene TRBV2; a weak D match, TRBD2 (6 bases). This CDR3 contains 14 residues. V was clipped by 7 bases and J by 0 bases, with 12 bases between them. Germline CDR1 and CDR2: SNHLY and FYNNEI. CDR3 region: CASIGGAYQETQYF. The CDR3 nucleotides read TGTGCCAGCATAGGAGGGGCGTACCAAGAGACCCAGTACTTC.

The chain uses TRBV5-4 and TRBJ2-7, with 12 bases lining up with TRBD1. Germline CDR1 SGHNT, CDR2 YYREEE (reference sequence). With 4 bases clipped from V and 5 bases from J, the junction kept 7 bases outside the gene matches. The length of the CDR3 is 15 residues. The CDR3, as DNA: TGTGCCAGCAGCCCGGGAGGGACAGGGGGCAACGAGCAGTACGTC. This gives the protein CASSPGGTGGNEQYV.

V gene TRBV7-9 combines with J gene TRBJ1-2; a weak D match, TRBD1 (6 bases). Trimming pared 5 bases from V and 8 bases from J, leaving 18 bases between. CDR1 and CDR2 from the germline V gene are SEHNR and FQNEAQ (reference sequence). CDR3 size: 14 residues. CDR3 loop: CASSQWGGLQGYTF. For the CDR3, the DNA is TGTGCCAGCAGCCAATGGGGGGGGCTGCAGGGCTACACCTTC.

The gene calls are TRBV9 and TRBJ2-1; TRBD2 aligns across 11 bases. Looked up from germline, CDR1 is SGDLS and CDR2 is YYNGEE. Trimming took 0 bases from V and 4 from J; bases not matched to a gene: 6. The length of the CDR3 is 17 residues. Written as DNA, the CDR3 is TGTGCCAGCAGCGTAGCCAGGACTAGCGGGCGGTACAATGAGCAGTTCTTC. As protein: CASSVARTSGRYNEQFF. The variable domain in full, with the rest retrieved from reference TRBV9 and TRBJ2-1, is DSGVTQTPKHLITATGQRVTLRCSPRSGDLSVYWYQQSLDQGLQFLIQYYNGEERAKGNILERFSAQQFPDLHSELNLSSLELGDSALYFCASSVARTSGRYNEQFFGPGTRLTVL.

This clone was picked up a small number of times. The chain couples TRBV28 to TRBJ1-1, with D possibly being TRBD1 (5 bases). Germline V lookup: CDR1 MDHEN, CDR2 SYDVKM. Trimming pared 6 bases from V and 0 bases from J, leaving 11 bases between. This CDR3 contains 14 residues. CDR3 sequence reads: CASSPRALNTEAFF. The CDR3 DNA reads TGTGCCAGCAGCCCCAGGGCCCTGAACACTGAAGCTTTCTTT.